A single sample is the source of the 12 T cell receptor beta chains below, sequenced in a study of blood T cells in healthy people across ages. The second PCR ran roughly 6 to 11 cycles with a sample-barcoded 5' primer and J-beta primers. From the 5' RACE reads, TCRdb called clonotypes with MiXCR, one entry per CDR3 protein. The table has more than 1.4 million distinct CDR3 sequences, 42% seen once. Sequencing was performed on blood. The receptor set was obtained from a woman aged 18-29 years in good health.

In DNA form, the CDR3 reads TGCGCCAGCAGCTGTTTGGGGTTCACTGAAGCTTTCTTT. Translation: CASSCLGFTEAFF. This chain joins TRBV5-1 and TRBJ1-1; D is ambiguous. Trimming stripped 3 bases from V and 4 bases from J, with 10 bases between. This CDR3 is 13 amino acids long. From germline, CDR1 is SGHRS and CDR2 YFSETQ.

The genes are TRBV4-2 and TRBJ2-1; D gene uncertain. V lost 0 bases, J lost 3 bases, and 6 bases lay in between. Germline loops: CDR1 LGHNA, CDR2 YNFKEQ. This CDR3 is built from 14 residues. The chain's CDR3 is CASSQDTLYNEQFF. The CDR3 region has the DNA TGTGCCAGCAGCCAAGATACCCTCTACAATGAGCAGTTCTTC.

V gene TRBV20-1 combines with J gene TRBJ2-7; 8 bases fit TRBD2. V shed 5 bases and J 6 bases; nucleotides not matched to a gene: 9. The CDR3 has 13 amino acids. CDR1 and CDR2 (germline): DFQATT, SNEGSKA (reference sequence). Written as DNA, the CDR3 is TGCAGTGCTCGGAGCGGGGGCCCCCTCGAGCAGTACTTC. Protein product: CSARSGGPLEQYF.

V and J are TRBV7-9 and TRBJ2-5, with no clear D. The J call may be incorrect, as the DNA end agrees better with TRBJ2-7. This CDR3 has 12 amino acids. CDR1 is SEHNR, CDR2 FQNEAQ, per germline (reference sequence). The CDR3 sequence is CASSLAATEQYF. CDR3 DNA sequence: TGTGCCAGCAGCTTAGCTGCTACCGAGCAGTACTTC.

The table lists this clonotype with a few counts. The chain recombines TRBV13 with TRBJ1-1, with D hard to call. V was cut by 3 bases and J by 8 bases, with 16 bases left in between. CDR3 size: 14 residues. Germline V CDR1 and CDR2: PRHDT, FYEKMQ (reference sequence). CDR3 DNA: TGTGCCAGCAGCTTCGGGAACCGAGGGAGAGAAGCTTTCTTT. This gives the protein CASSFGNRGREAFF.

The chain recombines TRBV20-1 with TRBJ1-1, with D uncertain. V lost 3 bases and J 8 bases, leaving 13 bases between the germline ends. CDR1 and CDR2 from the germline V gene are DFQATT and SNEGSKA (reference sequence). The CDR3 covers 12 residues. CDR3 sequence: CSARPGSGEAFF. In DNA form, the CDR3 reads TGCAGTGCTAGGCCGGGATCCGGGGAAGCTTTCTTT.

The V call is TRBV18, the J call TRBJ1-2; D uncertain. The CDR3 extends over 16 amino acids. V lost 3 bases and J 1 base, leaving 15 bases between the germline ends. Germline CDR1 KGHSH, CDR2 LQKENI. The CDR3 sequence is CASSPNPAGYNYGYTF. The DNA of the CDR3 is TGTGCCAGCTCACCGAACCCCGCGGGCTATAACTATGGCTACACCTTC.

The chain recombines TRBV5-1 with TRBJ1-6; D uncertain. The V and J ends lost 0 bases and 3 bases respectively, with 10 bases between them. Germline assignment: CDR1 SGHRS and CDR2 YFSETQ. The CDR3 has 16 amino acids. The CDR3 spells CASSLEGWGYNSPLHF. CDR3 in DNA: TGCGCCAGCAGCTTGGAGGGATGGGGCTATAATTCACCCCTCCACTTT.

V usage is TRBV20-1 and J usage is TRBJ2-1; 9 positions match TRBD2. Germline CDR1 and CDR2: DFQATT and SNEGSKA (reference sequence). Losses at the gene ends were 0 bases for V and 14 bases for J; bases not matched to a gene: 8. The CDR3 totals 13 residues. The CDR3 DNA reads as TGCAGTGCTAGAGATATTAGCGGGGGCGAGGAGTTCTTC. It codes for CSARDISGGEEFF.

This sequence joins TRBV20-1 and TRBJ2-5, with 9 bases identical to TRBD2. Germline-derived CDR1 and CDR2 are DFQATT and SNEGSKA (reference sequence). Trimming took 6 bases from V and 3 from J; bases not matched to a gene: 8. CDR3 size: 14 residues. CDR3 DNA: TGCAGTGCGCCCTCTAGCGGGAAAAAAGAGACCCAGTACTTC. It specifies CSAPSSGKKETQYF.

CDR3 sequence (DNA): TGCAGCGTTGAGGGACTAGACGCCTACAATGAGCAGTACTTC. As protein: CSVEGLDAYNEQYF. This chain joins TRBV29-1 and TRBJ2-1, with TRBD2 matching 8 bases. The tail of the sequence fits TRBJ2-7 better, so the J call may be wrong. Germline assignment: CDR1 SQVTM and CDR2 ANQGSEA. The CDR3 runs to 14 residues.

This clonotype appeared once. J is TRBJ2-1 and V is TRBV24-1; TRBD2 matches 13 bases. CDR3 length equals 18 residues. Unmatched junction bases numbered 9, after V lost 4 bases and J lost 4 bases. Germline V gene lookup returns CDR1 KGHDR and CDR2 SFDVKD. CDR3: CATSDSNPTSGGYNEQFF. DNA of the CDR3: TGTGCCACCAGTGACTCGAACCCGACTAGCGGGGGGTACAATGAGCAGTTCTTC.